Shown below are 31 T cell receptor beta chains from a single sample sequenced in a study of molecular identifiers for immune sequencing clone quantification. TCRdb used MiXCR to reprocess the PCR reads, holding one entry per CDR3 protein. This table has over 600,000 distinct CDR3 sequences, just under 20% appearing once. Sequenced sample: naive CD8+ T cells from blood, with Jurkat cell RNA spiked in. The sample's subset: FACS-sorted CD8+CD4-CCR7+CD45RA+ naive T cells. These receptors were taken from a human donor in good health. Some libraries in this study had Jurkat cell RNA spiked in.

The gene calls are TRBV6-5 and TRBJ2-5; 8 bases fit TRBD2. The CDR3 spans 14 residues. Germline V gene lookup returns CDR1 MNHEY and CDR2 SVGAGI. Unmatched junction bases numbered 8, after V lost 10 bases and J lost 1 base. The DNA of the CDR3 is TGTGCCATCAAGCAAGCGGGGGCCCAAGAGACCCAGTACTTC. Encoded protein: CAIKQAGAQETQYF.

The chain combines TRBV6-5 with TRBJ1-5; a weak D match, TRBD1 (6 bases). V lost 5 bases and J lost 7, with 15 bases in between. The CDR3 is 14 residues long. CDR1 MNHEY and CDR2 SVGAGI come from the germline V gene. CDR3 sequence reads: CASSPQGWWQPQHF. The CDR3, as DNA: TGTGCCAGCAGTCCACAGGGATGGTGGCAGCCCCAGCATTTT.

This clonotype occurred many times. The chain links TRBV19 to TRBJ2-3, with D perhaps assigned TRBD1 or TRBD2 (5 bases each). Trimming stripped 3 bases from V and 5 bases from J, with 12 bases between. The CDR3 extends over 14 amino acids. Germline CDR1 and CDR2: LNHDA and SQIVND (reference sequence). CDR3 sequence reads: CASSIGGVGDTQYF. DNA for the CDR3: TGTGCCAGTAGTATTGGGGGAGTGGGAGATACGCAGTATTTT.

This clonotype has at least ten counts. In DNA form, the CDR3 reads TGTGCCAGCAAGACAGGGCACGAACTCTATGGCTACACCTTC. It yields the protein CASKTGHELYGYTF. The gene calls are TRBV6-5 and TRBJ1-2; 7 positions match TRBD1. In germline, CDR1 is MNHEY, CDR2 SVGAGI. The J segment lost 4 bases and the V segment lost 7 bases, leaving 9 bases of the junction unmatched. The CDR3 has 14 amino acids.

This clonotype was recorded at least ten times. The chain couples TRBV7-6 to TRBJ2-7; D gene uncertain. Germline values: CDR1 SGHVS, CDR2 FNYEAQ. Trimming took off 5 bases at V and 3 bases at J, with 14 bases between the two ends. CDR3 length equals 14 residues. The CDR3 DNA reads as TGTGCCAGCAGCCTTGGCACAGAGAACTACGAGCAGTACTTC. Protein sequence: CASSLGTENYEQYF.

This clonotype has only a few counts. CDR3: CASSALGHSYEQYF. The CDR3 DNA sequence: TGCGCCAGCAGCGCCTTGGGACATTCCTACGAGCAGTACTTC. J is TRBJ2-7 and V is TRBV5-1; possible D gene TRBD1, 6 bases. CDR1 SGHRS and CDR2 YFSETQ come from the germline V gene. Trimming shortened V by 4 bases and J by 1 base, and 12 bases separated the two germline ends. The CDR3 is 14 amino acids. Combining the CDR3 with reference TRBV5-1 and TRBJ2-7 gives the whole variable domain KAGVTQTPRYLIKTRGQQVTLSCSPISGHRSVSWYQQTPGQGLQFLFEYFSETQRNKGNFPGRFSGRQFSNSRSEMNVSTLELGDSALYLCASSALGHSYEQYFGPGTRLTVT.

The genes are TRBV20-1 and TRBJ2-1; D not certain. Trimming took off 1 base at V and 3 bases at J, with 16 bases between the two ends. This CDR3 has 16 residues. Germline CDR1 DFQATT, CDR2 SNEGSKA (reference sequence). CDR3 DNA: TGCAGTGCTAGAGCGGCAAGTGTGAGCAGCTACAATGAGCAGTTCTTC. It encodes CSARAASVSSYNEQFF.

This clonotype came up many times. The chain couples TRBV6-6 to TRBJ1-5; D ambiguous. CDR1 is MNHNY, CDR2 SVGAGI, per germline (reference sequence). This CDR3 comprises 13 residues. Trimming cost V 10 bases and J 6 bases, with 16 bases left between them. CDR3 region: CAISPGLAQPQHF. CDR3 nucleotides: TGTGCCATCTCCCCGGGTTTGGCTCAGCCCCAGCATTTT.

This clonotype was counted many times. The chain links TRBV30 to TRBJ2-7; 14 bases match TRBD2. Germline CDR1 reads GTSNPN; CDR2 reads SVGIG (reference sequence). Trimming removed 5 bases from V and 6 bases from J; junction bases left unmatched: 6. This CDR3 is 14 amino acids long. The CDR3 DNA follows: TGTGCCTGGGGGACTAGCGGGAGTACGGTCGAGCAGTACTTC. This sequence encodes CAWGTSGSTVEQYF.

On this clonotype itself: Mismatch with germline at one junction end may stem from a read error. The gene calls are TRBV2 and TRBJ2-3; tentatively, D is TRBD1 (6 bases). The CDR3 spans 14 residues. Germline CDR1 is SNHLY and CDR2 is FYNNEI. The CDR3: CARSAVQGGDTQYF. CDR3 nucleotides: TGTGCCAGGAGTGCCGTACAGGGTGGAGATACGCAGTATTTT.

Concerning this clonotype itself: Given a much more abundant clone one base away, this may be a read error. This chain uses TRBV10-2 with TRBJ1-1; D remains ambiguous. CDR1 is WSHSY and CDR2 is SAAADI in the germline V gene. The CDR3 extends over 15 amino acids. The CDR3, as DNA: TGCGCCAGTACGTGGGTTAGGGAACTGAACACTGTAGCTTTCTTT. This translates into CASTWVRELNTVAFF.

The J gene is TRBJ2-1, the V gene TRBV30; no firm D call. The germline V and J ends were trimmed by 0 bases and 7 bases, with 10 bases remaining between them. This CDR3 region has 13 residues. Germline V gene data show CDR1 as GTSNPN and CDR2 as SVGIG (reference sequence). CDR3 nucleotides: TGTGCCTGGAGTGTACGGACGGGTAATGAGCAGTTCTTC. Protein product: CAWSVRTGNEQFF. The whole variable domain, remainder taken from reference TRBV30 and TRBJ2-1, is SQTIHQWPATLVQPVGSPLSLECTVEGTSNPNLYWYRQAAGRGLQLLFYSVGIGQISSEVPQNLSASRPQDRQFILSSKKLLLSDSGFYLCAWSVRTGNEQFFGPGTRLTVL.

This clonotype appeared many times. This rearrangement joins TRBV14 to TRBJ1-1; D unclear. Trimming shortened V by 3 bases and J by 4 bases, and 15 bases separated the two germline ends. Germline CDR1 reads SGHDN; CDR2 reads FVKESK. This CDR3 comprises 15 residues. DNA of the CDR3: TGTGCCAGCAGCCACCTAGGGTTGACGGGCACTGAAGCTTTCTTT. Residues: CASSHLGLTGTEAFF.

This clonotype was found many times. The CDR3 loop reads CASSFSGSSYNEQFF. The CDR3 coding sequence is TGTGCCAGCAGCTTTAGCGGGAGCTCCTACAATGAGCAGTTCTTC. This chain connects TRBV7-2 to TRBJ2-1; 9 nucleotides match TRBD2. From germline, CDR1 is SGHTA and CDR2 FQGNSA. CDR3 length: 15 amino acids. The junction had 0 bases not matched to a gene; V was cut back by 3 bases and J by 0 bases.

Turning to this clonotype: Here the CDR3 omits its conserved ending phenylalanine or tryptophan, so a read error is the likely source. The rearrangement links TRBV6-2 or TRBV6-3 to TRBJ1-1, with D hard to call. The CDR3 is 15 amino acids. Trimming took off 6 bases at V and 0 bases at J, with 14 bases between the two ends. CDR1 and CDR2 from the germline V gene are MNHEY and SVGEGT. CDR3 in DNA: TGTGCCAGCAGCCAATGGACGGCCATGAACACTGAAGCTTTCCTT. Translation gives CASSQWTAMNTEAFL.

There are many counts of this clonotype. This CDR3 is CASSLSTYEQYF. The CDR3 region has the DNA TGTGCCAGCAGCTTATCGACCTACGAGCAGTACTTC. This chain connects TRBV7-2 to TRBJ2-7; D gene ambiguous. The V gene lost 2 bases and the J gene lost 2 bases, with 4 bases spanning the gap. The CDR3 loop spans 12 amino acids. The germline V gene has CDR1 SGHTA and CDR2 FQGNSA.

Many counts were recorded for this clonotype. For the CDR3, the DNA is TGTGCCAGCAGCTCCTGGACTAGCGGGACCATCTCCTACGAGCAGTACTTC. Protein product: CASSSWTSGTISYEQYF. V is TRBV7-3 and J is TRBJ2-7; 12 positions match TRBD2. The germline CDR1 and CDR2 sequences are SGHTA and FQGTGA. CDR3 size: 17 residues. Losses at the gene ends were 4 bases for V and 0 bases for J; bases not matched to a gene: 7.

This clonotype was observed many times. The chain joins TRBV12-3 or TRBV12-4 to TRBJ1-1, with a weak D call TRBD1 (6 bases). The CDR3 length is 14 residues. The V gene lost 6 bases and the J gene lost 11 bases, with 22 bases spanning the gap. The CDR3 region has the DNA TGTGCCAGCAGAAAACGTGGACAGTTGGTTGCGGCTTTCTTT. It translates to CASRKRGQLVAAFF.

This clonotype occurred many times. The chain's CDR3 is CSVVLAGETDTQYF. For the CDR3, the DNA is TGCAGCGTAGTCCTAGCGGGGGAGACAGATACGCAGTATTTT. The chain links TRBV29-1 to TRBJ2-3, with TRBD2 matching 10 bases. V was pared by 6 bases and J by 3 bases, with 6 bases of the junction left unmatched. Looked up from germline, CDR1 is SQVTM and CDR2 is ANQGSEA. The CDR3 contains 14 residues.

Only one count was recorded for this clonotype. The V gene is TRBV28, the J gene TRBJ1-2; TRBD1 matches at 8 bases. V dropped 6 bases and J dropped 3; count of bases not matched to a gene: 9. This CDR3 spans 15 amino acids. CDR1 is MDHEN and CDR2 is SYDVKM in the germline V gene. CDR3 sequence reads: CASSLRQGLHYGYTF. CDR3 DNA: TGTGCCAGCAGCCTAAGACAGGGGCTTCACTATGGCTACACCTTC.

This clonotype was counted a few times. This rearrangement joins TRBV28 to TRBJ1-2; D not certain. The CDR3 has 16 amino acids. Looked up from germline, CDR1 is MDHEN and CDR2 is SYDVKM. Trimming stripped 5 bases from V and 2 bases from J, with 18 bases between. CDR3 region: CASSGPPESLNYGYTF. CDR3 sequence (DNA): TGTGCCAGCAGTGGTCCTCCAGAGAGTCTAAACTATGGCTACACCTTC.

This clonotype was found many times. This chain connects TRBV4-3 to TRBJ1-2; perhaps TRBD1 as D (5 bases). CDR1 is LGHNA, CDR2 YSLEER, per germline. This CDR3 contains 17 residues. The V end lost 4 bases, the J end lost 3 bases, and 21 bases lay between the germline ends. CDR3 sequence: CASSPRTHDSGHYGYTF. DNA for the CDR3: TGCGCCAGCAGCCCCAGGACCCACGACAGCGGACACTATGGCTACACCTTC.

This clonotype has ten or more counts. This chain connects TRBV12-3 or TRBV12-4 to TRBJ1-4; TRBD1 might be the D (5 bases). Trimming removed 6 bases at V and 7 bases at J, with 15 bases between. This CDR3 has 14 amino acids. CDR3 protein: CASRAWGEGEKLFF. CDR3 coding DNA: TGTGCCAGCAGAGCCTGGGGGGAGGGTGAAAAACTGTTTTTT.

This clonotype was detected ten times or more. This sequence joins TRBV7-9 and TRBJ2-1; D not resolved. The CDR3 has 12 residues. The V end was cut by 1 base, the J end by 9 bases, with 7 bases between. Germline V gene data show CDR1 as SEHNR and CDR2 as FQNEAQ (reference sequence). As DNA, the CDR3 is TGTGCCAGCAGCTTAGGGACCACTGAGCAGTTCTTC. Translating gives CASSLGTTEQFF.

This clonotype was seen repeatedly, ten times or more. The chain couples TRBV12-3 or TRBV12-4 to TRBJ2-3, with 10 nucleotides matching TRBD2. The CDR3 totals 16 residues. The J segment lost 5 bases and the V segment lost 6 bases, leaving 11 bases of the junction unmatched. CDR3: CASRPTSGRLVDTQYF. The CDR3 region has the DNA TGTGCCAGCAGGCCGACTAGCGGGCGGCTGGTAGATACGCAGTATTTT.

In regard to this clonotype: A much bigger clone sits one base away, suggesting this may be a read error. The V call is TRBV2, the J call TRBJ1-4; TRBD1 agrees at 9 bases. The junction had 13 bases not matched to a gene; V was cut back by 4 bases and J by 7 bases. CDR3 length equals 17 residues. Looked up from germline, CDR1 is SNHLY and CDR2 is FYNNEI. CDR3 bases: TGTGCCAGCAGTGCCTCCACTGGGACAGGGCGAAGTGAAAAACTGTTTTTT. It yields the protein CASSASTGTGRSEKLFF.

In the case of this clonotype: This may arise from a read error, as a much more abundant clone is one base away. This rearrangement joins TRBV20-1 to TRBJ2-5; 9 nucleotides agree with TRBD1. Germline V lookup: CDR1 DFQATT, CDR2 SNEGSKA (reference sequence). The V gene end was trimmed by 3 bases and the J gene end by 4 bases; junction bases not matched to a gene: 15. This CDR3 region has 17 residues. Written as DNA, the CDR3 is TGCAGTGCTAGGGTTTTCACAGGGGGCCGCAGTAGAGAGACCCAGTACTTC. Translating gives CSARVFTGGRSRETQYF.

Remarks on this clonotype: A much larger clone is a single base away; this may be a read error. The J gene is TRBJ2-7, the V gene TRBV3-1; no clear D gene. Trimming shortened V by 5 bases and J by 2 bases, and 13 bases separated the two germline ends. The CDR3 has 14 amino acids. Germline CDR1 LGHDT, CDR2 YNNKEL (reference sequence). The CDR3, as DNA: TGTGCCAGCAGCTATGCAGACCGTACCTACGAGCAGTACTTC. This gives the protein CASSYADRTYEQYF.

As for this clonotype: A much larger clone lies a single base off, so this may be a read error. This chain joins TRBV7-9 and TRBJ2-7, with D possibly matching TRBD1 (5 bases). The CDR3 covers 14 residues. The germline V and J ends were trimmed by 5 bases and 3 bases, with 14 bases remaining between them. Per germline, CDR1 SEHNR and CDR2 FQNEAQ (reference sequence). For the CDR3, the DNA is TGTGCCAGCAGCACGCAGACCAGGGTCTACGAGCAGTACTTC. Its translation is CASSTQTRVYEQYF. The variable domain in full, with the rest retrieved from reference TRBV7-9 and TRBJ2-7, is DTGVSQNPRHKITKRGQNVTFRCDPISEHNRLYWYRQTLGQGPEFLTYFQNEAQLEKSRLLSDRFSAERPKGSFSTLEIQRTEQGDSAMYLCASSTQTRVYEQYFGPGTRLTVT.

Notes on this clonotype: Just one base apart from a much larger clone, this may be a read error. The V call is TRBV6-1, the J call TRBJ2-7; D possibly corresponds to TRBD2 (5 bases). CDR1 and CDR2 (germline): MNHNS, SASEGT. Trimming removed 4 bases at V and 2 bases at J, with 12 bases between. This CDR3 contains 14 residues. The CDR3 bases are TGTGCCAGCAGTGGATTGGACTTCCCCTACGAGCAGTACTTC. It yields the protein CASSGLDFPYEQYF.

The table lists this clonotype with many counts. The chain has TRBV2 and TRBJ1-2; 7 nucleotides align to TRBD1. The CDR3 has 13 residues. Germline loops: CDR1 SNHLY, CDR2 FYNNEI. V lost 7 bases to trimming and J lost 0 bases; unmatched junction nucleotides: 2. The CDR3 DNA follows: TGTGCCAGCAAAGGGACAGCTAACTATGGCTACACCTTC. This sequence encodes CASKGTANYGYTF.